Listed below are T cell receptor beta chains from one sample, sequenced in a study of technical replicates of blood from four donors. The assay was immunoSEQ multiplex PCR, and TCRdb's table has in-frame clones only and misses some. The profile shows over 70,000 clones, roughly 90% of them singletons. Sequencing was carried out using PBMCs. All receptors come from a human donor in good health. Some clones in this sample may be carry-over from other donors' samples. Each CDR3 is given with its conserved first and last residue. D genes are given only for firm matches. Clone size is shown for a subset of rows, as once, few, many or a class of expanded clone.

j_call d_call v_call clone_size cdr3_aa cdr3_nt
TRBJ1-5 . TRBV6-6 . CASSYSSTGNQPQHF TGTGCCAGCAGTTACTCATCGACAGGCAATCAGCCCCAGCATTTT
TRBJ1-2 TRBD1 TRBV4-1 . CASSLETGTGVSNYGYTF TGCGCCAGCAGCCTAGAAACCGGGACAGGGGTCTCTAACTATGGCTACACCTTC
TRBJ1-6 . TRBV9 . CASSVGEGSRSPLHF TGTGCCAGCAGCGTAGGGGAGGGGTCTAGATCACCCCTCCACTTT
TRBJ1-1 . TRBV30 . CACYPNPNTEAFF TGTGCCTGCTACCCTAACCCCAACACTGAAGCTTTCTTT
TRBJ2-2 . TRBV30 . CAWSVYPGTGELFF TGTGCCTGGAGTGTTTACCCGGGGACCGGGGAGCTGTTTTTT
TRBJ2-1 TRBD2 TRBV10-3 . CAISDPGTSGRSEQFF TGTGCCATCAGTGACCCCGGGACTAGCGGGAGGAGTGAGCAGTTCTTC
TRBJ2-7 TRBD2 TRBV30 . CAWEEGASGISYEQYF TGTGCCTGGGAAGAAGGGGCTAGCGGGATCTCCTACGAGCAGTACTTC
TRBJ1-2 TRBD1 TRBV15 . CATSLGQGMGGYTF TGTGCCACCAGCCTGGGACAGGGCATGGGTGGCTACACCTTC
TRBJ2-1 . TRBV4-2 . CASSQAWREDDEQFF TGTGCCAGCAGCCAAGCTTGGAGGGAGGATGATGAGCAGTTCTTC
TRBJ2-5 TRBD1 TRBV5-4 once CASSLWTGGPPETQYF TGTGCCAGCAGCTTGTGGACAGGGGGTCCCCCAGAGACCCAGTACTTC
TRBJ2-1 TRBD2 TRBV5-1 . CASSPGTSGGSMAEQFF TGCGCCAGCAGCCCTGGGACTAGCGGGGGGAGTATGGCTGAGCAGTTCTTC
TRBJ2-5 TRBD2 TRBV7-3 . CASSLRGGHETQYF TGTGCCAGCAGCTTACGGGGGGGCCACGAGACCCAGTACTTC
TRBJ2-3 TRBD1 TRBV5-4 . CASRVQGADTQYF TGTGCCAGCAGGGTACAGGGGGCAGATACGCAGTATTTT
TRBJ2-1 TRBD2 TRBV4-1 . CASSQGLAGGYNEQFF TGCGCCAGCAGCCAAGGGCTAGCGGGAGGTTACAATGAGCAGTTCTTC
TRBJ2-2 . TRBV5-5 . CASSSGDTGELFF TGTGCCAGCAGTTCGGGGGACACCGGGGAGCTGTTTTTT
TRBJ1-1 . TRBV9 medium-sized CASSGDSLTEAFF TGTGCCAGCAGCGGAGACAGCCTCACTGAAGCTTTCTTT
TRBJ2-7 . TRBV9 once CASSVGELRGPGSEQYF TGTGCCAGCAGCGTAGGTGAGTTGCGGGGGCCCGGCTCCGAGCAGTACTTC
TRBJ2-3 TRBD2 TRBV4-2 . CASSPQLAGPTDTQYF TGTGCCAGCAGCCCCCAACTAGCGGGGCCCACAGATACGCAGTATTTT
TRBJ2-7 . TRBV21-1 . CASHKQADYEQYF TGTGCCAGCCACAAACAGGCGGACTACGAGCAGTACTTC
TRBJ1-5 TRBD1 TRBV27 few CASSSRDRGANQPQHF TGTGCCAGCAGTTCCCGGGACAGGGGTGCGAATCAGCCCCAGCATTTT
TRBJ1-1 . TRBV5-4 . CASNPGGANTEAFF TGTGCCAGCAACCCCGGGGGGGCGAACACTGAAGCTTTCTTT
TRBJ1-6 . TRBV6-5 . CASTQGFNSPLHF TGTGCCAGCACCCAGGGGTTTAATTCACCCCTCCACTTT
TRBJ2-1 TRBD2 TRBV10-3 . CAISESPLWRELPVGQFF TGTGCCATCAGTGAGTCGCCTCTTTGGCGGGAGCTCCCTGTTGGGCAGTTCTTC
TRBJ2-1 TRBD2 TRBV7-2 few CASSSQLAGRGEQFF TGTGCCAGCAGCTCCCAGCTAGCGGGACGCGGTGAGCAGTTCTTC
TRBJ2-4 TRBD1 TRBV4-3 . CASSHVRGQGNIQYF TGCGCCAGCAGCCATGTCCGGGGACAGGGAAACATTCAGTACTTC
TRBJ1-6 TRBD1 TRBV4-2 . CASSQETGSDNSPLHF TGTGCCAGCAGCCAAGAGACAGGGTCGGATAATTCACCCCTCCACTTT
TRBJ2-5 TRBD2 TRBV10-3 . CAISETSPAGGQETQYF TGTGCCATCAGTGAGACGAGCCCAGCGGGGGGCCAAGAGACCCAGTACTTC
TRBJ2-2 . TRBV6-6 . CASSYIGGNTGELFF TGTGCCAGCAGTTACATAGGGGGGAACACCGGGGAGCTGTTTTTT
TRBJ2-7 . TRBV5-6 . CASSFRGAYEQYF TGTGCCAGCAGCTTCCGCGGCGCCTACGAGCAGTACTTC
TRBJ2-7 . TRBV6-6 . CASSKQGTYEQYF TGTGCCAGCAGTAAACAGGGTACCTACGAGCAGTACTTC
TRBJ1-2 . TRBV9 . CASSVDSNYGYTF TGTGCCAGCAGCGTAGACAGTAACTATGGCTACACCTTC
TRBJ2-7 . TRBV7-2 few CASSLVGAREQYF TGTGCCAGCAGCTTAGTCGGAGCTAGGGAGCAGTACTTC
TRBJ2-1 TRBD2 TRBV7-9 . CASSQLAGNEQFF TGTGCCAGCAGTCAACTAGCGGGTAATGAGCAGTTCTTC
TRBJ2-3 TRBD1 TRBV6-5 . CASTKATGQRDTQYF TGTGCCAGCACCAAAGCGACAGGGCAGCGGGATACGCAGTATTTT
TRBJ1-3 TRBD1 TRBV30 . CAWSDYRGGSGNTIYF TGTGCCTGGAGTGACTACAGGGGAGGTTCTGGAAACACCATATATTTT
TRBJ2-5 . TRBV6-4 . CASRGAVGLAQYF TGTGCCAGCAGGGGGGCGGTGGGGCTGGCCCAGTACTTC
TRBJ2-7 . TRBV2 . CASRAFNGGTYEQYF TGTGCCAGCAGGGCCTTTAATGGGGGGACCTACGAGCAGTACTTC
TRBJ2-3 TRBD2 TRBV7-2 once CASSLGASGADTQYF TGTGCCAGCAGCTTAGGGGCTAGCGGGGCGGATACGCAGTATTTT
TRBJ1-3 . TRBV7-2 . CASSTFQEAGNTIYF TGTGCCAGCAGCACCTTTCAGGAAGCTGGAAACACCATATATTTT
TRBJ2-5 . TRBV7-6 . CASSQSSSLETQYF TGTGCCAGCAGCCAGTCATCGTCCCTAGAGACCCAGTACTTC
TRBJ2-1 TRBD2 TRBV4-3 . CASSQDRLAMNEQFF TGCGCCAGCAGCCAAGATCGACTAGCGATGAATGAGCAGTTCTTC
TRBJ2-7 TRBD1 TRBV18 . CASSQGTVSYEQYF TGTGCCAGCTCACAGGGGACAGTCTCCTACGAGCAGTACTTC
TRBJ2-2 . TRBV10-3 once CAISGGLGELFF TGTGCCATCAGCGGCGGGCTCGGGGAGCTGTTTTTT
TRBJ2-7 TRBD1 TRBV29-1 . CSVAQGGSYEQYF TGCAGCGTTGCACAGGGGGGATCCTACGAGCAGTACTTC
TRBJ2-1 . TRBV7-3 . CASSQTGFDEQFF TGTGCCAGCAGCCAAACAGGATTCGATGAGCAGTTCTTC
TRBJ1-2 TRBD1 TRBV27 . CASSLSGNRGEPSYGYTF TGTGCCAGCAGTTTATCGGGTAACAGGGGGGAACCTAGCTATGGCTACACCTTC
TRBJ2-2 . TRBV19 few CATAEWYRNTGELFF TGTGCCACCGCGGAGTGGTATCGGAACACCGGGGAGCTGTTTTTT
TRBJ2-1 . TRBV2 . CASSNLVGAHYNEQFF TGTGCCAGCAGTAACCTCGTGGGGGCCCATTACAATGAGCAGTTCTTC
TRBJ1-2 TRBD1 TRBV19 . CATGTGLVGYTF TGTGCAACAGGGACAGGGTTAGTGGGCTACACCTTC
TRBJ2-1 . TRBV2 . CASSWGTYGREQFF TGTGCCAGCAGTTGGGGGACTTACGGGCGGGAGCAGTTCTTC